This entry is about one TCR beta chain. These data originate in a study of blood T cell repertoires in COVID-19. About the research overall: COVID-19 samples from acute and convalescent phases originated in the United States, Italy and Spain. The cDNA or gDNA used as material had been derived from T cells, B-cell-depleted T cells, or PBMCs.

Germline values: CDR1 LGHDT, CDR2 YNNKEL (reference sequence). Trimming stripped 1 base from V and 2 bases from J, with 10 bases between. The CDR3 runs to 15 residues. Original handling: Nucleated cell counts were estimated from reference gene primer amplification. Only in-frame clones appear in the TCRdb table, and some are missing; sequencing was by immunoSEQ multiplex PCR. For V, J and clone size, that table is used; D and trimming come from the DNA. The sample has 110,000 or so clones; around 83% are singletons. The material sequenced was peripheral blood. The TCR was taken from a woman older than 75 with active or convalescent COVID-19. V and J are TRBV3-1 (or the pseudogene TRBV3-2) and TRBJ2-3, with D hard to call. The CDR3 reads CASSQGTTSTDTQYF. Here the CDR3 DNA reads TGTGCCAGCAGCCAAGGTACGACTTCCACAGATACGCAGTATTTT.